The 16 T cell receptor beta chains below all came from one sample that was sequenced in a study of brain T cells in children with intractable seizures. Using immunoSEQ multiplex PCR, the repertoire was profiled, and TCRdb retains in-frame clones only, with some absent. The sample gives 88,000 or so clones, around nine tenths of which show up once; 24% is in the top ten. Material: peripheral blood, obtained at surgery. These receptors were obtained from a girl aged 2 to 9 with Rasmussen encephalitis and intractable seizures.

The V and J genes are TRBV19 and TRBJ2-2; D perhaps matches TRBD2 (5 bases). The CDR3 totals 14 residues. From germline, CDR1 is LNHDA and CDR2 SQIVND (reference sequence). Trimming removed 9 bases from V and 3 bases from J, with 14 bases in between. In DNA form, the CDR3 reads TGTGCCAGCGCGGGTCCTTCCTACACCGGGGAGCTGTTTTTT. Its translation is CASAGPSYTGELFF.

This chain joins TRBV18 and TRBJ1-1; perhaps TRBD1 as D (6 bases). V dropped 3 bases and J dropped 5 bases, with 13 bases sitting between them. Germline CDR1 reads KGHSH; CDR2 reads LQKENI. The length of the CDR3 is 14 residues. CDR3 sequence reads: CASSPGAGRTEAFF. CDR3 sequence (DNA): TGTGCCAGCTCACCGGGGGCAGGGCGGACTGAAGCTTTCTTT. Together with reference TRBV18 and TRBJ1-1, the CDR3 gives the full variable domain: NAGVMQNPRHLVRRRGQEARLRCSPMKGHSHVYWYRQLPEEGLKFMVYLQKENIIDESGMPKERFSAEFPKEGPSILRIQQVVRGDSAAYFCASSPGAGRTEAFFGQGTRLTVV.

The V call is TRBV5-4, the J call TRBJ1-2; 7 bases map to TRBD1. Germline V gene lookup returns CDR1 SGHNT and CDR2 YYREEE (reference sequence). The V and J ends lost 5 bases and 6 bases, in that order; junction bases with no gene match: 4. This CDR3 is 12 amino acids long. CDR3 sequence (DNA): TGTGCCAGCAGGAAGCAGGGGGATGGCTACACCTTC. Translated: CASRKQGDGYTF.

The chain joins TRBV11-3 to TRBJ2-1; TRBD1 agrees at 7 bases. There are 17 residues in the CDR3. The germline V gene has CDR1 SGHNT and CDR2 YENEEA. J was trimmed by 4 bases and V by 1 base; bases with no gene match: 10. The CDR3, as DNA: TGTGCCAGCAGCTTAGGGGGAACAGGGGTTTTATACAATGAGCAGTTCTTC. Its protein is CASSLGGTGVLYNEQFF.

The rearrangement links TRBV12-3 or TRBV12-4 to TRBJ2-1; D ambiguous. V lost 3 bases and J lost 8, with 5 bases in between. The CDR3 spans 11 residues. CDR3 in DNA: TGTGCCAGCAGTTTTTTGGATGAGCAGTTCTTC. Translated, it gives CASSFLDEQFF.

This clone was recorded many times. V gene TRBV27 combines with J gene TRBJ2-3; a possible D gene is TRBD2 (5 bases). The germline CDR1 and CDR2 sequences are MNHEY and SMNVEV (reference sequence). The V gene lost 5 bases and the J gene lost 0 bases, with 9 bases spanning the gap. This CDR3 is 14 amino acids long. The DNA for the CDR3 is TGTGCCAGCAGTCCGGGATCTAGCACAGATACGCAGTATTTT. It specifies CASSPGSSTDTQYF.

V and J are TRBV7-3 and TRBJ2-3; unclear D gene. CDR1 and CDR2 (germline): SGHTA, FQGTGA. CDR3 length: 15 amino acids. Trimming removed 5 bases at V and 1 base at J, with 13 bases between. The CDR3: CASSPYSGGTDTQYF. The CDR3 nucleotides are TGTGCCAGCAGCCCCTATTCGGGCGGCACAGATACGCAGTATTTT.

The chain links TRBV14 to TRBJ2-3, with no clear D. The CDR3 has 13 residues. The germline CDR1 and CDR2 sequences are SGHDN and FVKESK. V gave up 10 bases and J gave up 6 bases, with 17 bases separating them. The CDR3 loop is CANKTPSHDTQYF. The CDR3 region has the DNA TGTGCCAATAAGACACCCTCGCACGATACGCAGTATTTT.

This clone was observed once. CDR3 region: CASSLRGGYYNEQFF. The DNA of the CDR3 is TGTGCCAGCAGTTTAAGGGGGGGCTACTACAATGAGCAGTTCTTC. V gene TRBV28 combines with J gene TRBJ2-1, with a weak D call TRBD2 (7 bases). Trimming pared 2 bases from V and 3 bases from J, leaving 11 bases between. CDR3 size: 15 residues. Germline V gene sequence: CDR1 MDHEN, CDR2 SYDVKM. Variable domain in full (rest from reference TRBV28 and TRBJ2-1): DVKVTQSSRYLVKRTGEKVFLECVQDMDHENMFWYRQDPGLGLRLIYFSYDVKMKEKGDIPEGYSVSREKKERFSLILESASTNQTSMYLCASSLRGGYYNEQFFGPGTRLTVL.

This chain uses TRBV9 with TRBJ2-1, with D maybe TRBD1 (5 bases). The CDR3 runs 15 residues. Germline CDR1 is SGDLS and CDR2 is YYNGEE. The ends were cut back, 2 bases at V and 1 base at J, with 10 bases in the middle. CDR3 region: CASSVGQGSYNEQFF. For the CDR3, the DNA is TGTGCCAGCAGCGTTGGCCAGGGATCCTACAATGAGCAGTTCTTC.

This clone was observed a single time. The rearrangement joins TRBV7-3 to TRBJ1-3; D gene unclear. The germline V gene has CDR1 SGHTA and CDR2 FQGTGA. V dropped 2 bases and J dropped 0 bases, with 5 bases sitting between them. The CDR3 extends over 14 amino acids. The CDR3 DNA reads TGTGCCAGCAGCTTAGGCCCCTCTGGAAACACCATATATTTT. This translates into CASSLGPSGNTIYF.

V and J are TRBV19 and TRBJ2-1; D not resolved. CDR1 and CDR2 (germline): LNHDA, SQIVND (reference sequence). This CDR3 region has 14 residues. V was clipped by 2 bases and J by 5 bases, with 10 bases between them. CDR3 sequence: CASSISVVNNEQFF. The CDR3 DNA is TGTGCCAGTAGTATATCCGTGGTAAACAATGAGCAGTTCTTC.

This chain connects TRBV12-3 or TRBV12-4 to TRBJ1-1; D is unresolved. Trimming left V 2 bases short and J 10 bases short, with 14 bases between. The CDR3 loop spans 13 amino acids. In nucleotides, the CDR3 is TGTGCCAGCAGTTTATCGGGGTCGGGAGCAGCTTTCTTT. Translation gives CASSLSGSGAAFF.

This sequence joins TRBV20-1 and TRBJ1-2; D is uncertain. The V gene lost 3 bases and the J gene lost 12 bases, with 5 bases spanning the gap. The CDR3 runs 8 residues. Germline CDR1 and CDR2: DFQATT and SNEGSKA (reference sequence). DNA of the CDR3: TGCAGTGCTAGGGAGGACACCTTC. Its translation: CSAREDTF.

This clone was recorded only once. The gene calls are TRBV5-1 and TRBJ2-1; TRBD2 agrees at 7 bases. The V gene's germline CDR1 is SGHRS and CDR2 YFSETQ. CDR3 length: 16 residues. The trim removed 2 bases at V and 4 bases at J, leaving 9 bases unmatched. CDR3 sequence reads: CASSFQAGRTYNEQFF. The CDR3 DNA sequence: TGCGCCAGCAGCTTTCAGGCCGGGAGGACTTACAATGAGCAGTTCTTC.

The chain uses TRBV12-3 or TRBV12-4 and TRBJ2-7; D not certain. The CDR3 covers 12 residues. V shed 6 bases and J shed 4 bases, with 10 bases lying between them. The CDR3 is CASRQFGYEQYF. As DNA, the CDR3 is TGTGCCAGCAGACAGTTTGGGTACGAGCAGTACTTC.